This T cell receptor (beta chain) came from a study of metastatic and nonmetastatic thyroid tumors (dated by TCRdb to the early 2020s). For context, the study as a whole: Repertoires were compared across peripheral blood and tumor or nodule tissue samples from malignant and benign thyroid patients. General study outcomes and caveats: In both blood and tumor samples, malignant tumors were reported to have significantly higher TCR beta diversity than benign nodules.

None of the patients had been given any treatment before thyroid surgery. Using T-cell receptor beta sequencing, the researchers looked back retrospectively at clinical samples from patients, gathered between the early 2010s and the late 2010s. Spanning cysteine to phenylalanine, the CDR3 consists of 21 amino acids. The germline V gene encodes CDR1 MRHNA and CDR2 SNTAGT. Comment on this clone: Its antigen remains undetermined. The limits of the CDR3 on the DNA are not certain, so only TCRdb's listed CDR3 is given.

Libraries were made using PCR. TCRdb records Illumina HiSeq 4000 as the sequencer. The TCR beta-chain CDR3 region of each patient was profiled by high-throughput sequencing. Per the authors' processing: The researchers built a classifier to tell apart papillary thyroid cancer patients with distant metastasis, based on CDR3 differences among clinicopathological groups. Repertoire diversity was assessed with the Shannon index, and tumor-blood repertoire similarity with the Morisita-Horn index. Clones were called with MiXCR by TCRdb after fastp trimmed the public reads at Q25, and only in-frame beta chains were retained. The authors' filters were not applied to this entry. For this sample there are around 31,000 clones; 25% to 30% appear just once. Of the sample, roughly 30% is held by the ten largest clones.

The V and J genes are TRBV6-4 and TRBJ1-5; TRBD1 is taken as the D call from the table, unchecked against the DNA. The sequence derives from a female donor with papillary thyroid cancer or a benign thyroid nodule (not recorded which). Some clones in this sample may be carry-over from other donors' samples. The sequenced sample consisted of blood. CDR3 reads: CASSTGETQYFGPGFNQPQHF.